The present entry profiles one T cell receptor (beta chain) with its context. Its antigen is undetermined. Distinct nucleotide sequences in the sample also encode this CDR3. Produced via immunoSEQ multiplex PCR; TCRdb's table is partial and in-frame only. Of tens of thousands of clones in the sample, roughly 85% were seen once. These data originate in a study of OX40 agonist ivuxolimab in advanced cancers. General study findings and limits: The expanded peripheral T cells' antigen specificity was not determined.

The sequences come from CD4+ or CD8+ T cells sorted from blood, collected in a trial of the OX40 agonist ivuxolimab. This sequence originates from an adult with an advanced solid tumor such as melanoma, head and neck, liver or kidney cancer.

The CDR3 DNA sequence: TGTGCCAGCAGTGAATACGGCGGGCGTACCACCGGGGAGCTGTTTTTT. Its protein product is CASSEYGGRTTGELFF. The rearrangement uses TRBV25-1 and TRBJ2-2; maybe TRBD2 (5 bases). This CDR3 region has 16 residues. From germline, CDR1 is MGHDK and CDR2 SYGVNS. Deletions cut 0 bases from V and 4 bases from J, with 12 bases between.